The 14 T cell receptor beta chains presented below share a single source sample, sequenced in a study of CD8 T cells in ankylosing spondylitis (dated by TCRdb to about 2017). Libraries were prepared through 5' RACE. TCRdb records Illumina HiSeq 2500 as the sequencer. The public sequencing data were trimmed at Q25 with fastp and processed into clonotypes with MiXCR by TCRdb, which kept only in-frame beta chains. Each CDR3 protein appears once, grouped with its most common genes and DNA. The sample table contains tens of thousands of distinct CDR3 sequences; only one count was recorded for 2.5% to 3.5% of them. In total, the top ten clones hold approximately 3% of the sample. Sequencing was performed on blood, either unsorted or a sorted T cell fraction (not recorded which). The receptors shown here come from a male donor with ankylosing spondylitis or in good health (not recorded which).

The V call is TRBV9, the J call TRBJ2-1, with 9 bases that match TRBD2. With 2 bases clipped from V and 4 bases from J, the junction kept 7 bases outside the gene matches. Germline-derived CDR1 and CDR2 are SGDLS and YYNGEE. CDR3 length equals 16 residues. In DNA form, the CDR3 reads TGTGCCAGCAGCGTGGGGCTAGCGGGGACGTACAATGAGCAGTTCTTC. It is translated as CASSVGLAGTYNEQFF.

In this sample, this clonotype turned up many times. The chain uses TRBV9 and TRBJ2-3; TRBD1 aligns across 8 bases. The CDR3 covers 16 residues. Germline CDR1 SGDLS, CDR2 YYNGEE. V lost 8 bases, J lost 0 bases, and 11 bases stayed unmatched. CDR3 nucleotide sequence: TGTGCCAGTAGTCCCGGACAGGGATCTAGCACAGATACGCAGTATTTT. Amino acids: CASSPGQGSSTDTQYF.

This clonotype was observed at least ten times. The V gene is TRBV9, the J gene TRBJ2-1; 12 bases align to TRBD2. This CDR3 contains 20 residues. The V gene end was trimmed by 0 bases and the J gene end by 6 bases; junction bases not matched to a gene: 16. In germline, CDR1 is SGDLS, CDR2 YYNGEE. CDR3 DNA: TGTGCCAGCAGCGTAGGGTCTAGCGGGAGGGCCTCAGGCCCCATCAATGAGCAGTTCTTC. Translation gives CASSVGSSGRASGPINEQFF.

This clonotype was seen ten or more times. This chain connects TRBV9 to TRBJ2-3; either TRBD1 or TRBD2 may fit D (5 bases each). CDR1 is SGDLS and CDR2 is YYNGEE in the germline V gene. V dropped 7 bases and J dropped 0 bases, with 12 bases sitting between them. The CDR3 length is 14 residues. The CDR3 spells CASGKRGSTDTQYF. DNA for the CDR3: TGTGCCAGCGGTAAGAGGGGTAGCACAGATACGCAGTATTTT.

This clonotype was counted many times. The CDR3 sequence is CASSVAVTGARDEKLFF. DNA of the CDR3: TGTGCCAGCAGCGTAGCGGTGACAGGGGCACGGGATGAAAAACTGTTTTTT. The J gene is TRBJ1-4, the V gene TRBV9; 8 nucleotides align to TRBD1. This CDR3 comprises 17 residues. With 0 bases clipped from V and 6 bases from J, the junction kept 10 bases outside the gene matches. CDR1 is SGDLS, CDR2 YYNGEE, per germline.

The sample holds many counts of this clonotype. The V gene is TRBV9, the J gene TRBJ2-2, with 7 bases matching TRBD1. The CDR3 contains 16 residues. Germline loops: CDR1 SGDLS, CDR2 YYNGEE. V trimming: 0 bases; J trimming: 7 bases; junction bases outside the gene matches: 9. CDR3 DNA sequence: TGTGCCAGCAGCGTAGCTACCGGGACAGCTAACGGGGAGCTGTTTTTT. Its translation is CASSVATGTANGELFF.

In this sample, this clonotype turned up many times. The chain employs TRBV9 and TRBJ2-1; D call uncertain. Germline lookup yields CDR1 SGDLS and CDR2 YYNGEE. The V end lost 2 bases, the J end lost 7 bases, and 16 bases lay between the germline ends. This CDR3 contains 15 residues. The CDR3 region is CASSVSLGGDNEQFF. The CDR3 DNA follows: TGTGCCAGCAGCGTTTCCCTGGGTGGGGATAATGAGCAGTTCTTC.

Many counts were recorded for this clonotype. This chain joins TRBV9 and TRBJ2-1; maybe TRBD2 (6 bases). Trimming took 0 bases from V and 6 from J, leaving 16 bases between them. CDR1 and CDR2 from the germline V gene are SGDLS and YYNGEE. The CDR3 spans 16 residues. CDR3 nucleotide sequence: TGTGCCAGCAGCGTAGGTTTATCGGGGGTAGGCAATGAGCAGTTCTTC. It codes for CASSVGLSGVGNEQFF.

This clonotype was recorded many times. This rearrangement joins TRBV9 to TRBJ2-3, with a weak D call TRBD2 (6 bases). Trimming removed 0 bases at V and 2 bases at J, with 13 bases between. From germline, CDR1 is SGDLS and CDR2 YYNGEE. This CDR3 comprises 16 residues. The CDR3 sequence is CASSVAGGVNTDTQYF. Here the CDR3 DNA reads TGTGCCAGCAGCGTAGCTGGCGGGGTGAACACAGATACGCAGTATTTT. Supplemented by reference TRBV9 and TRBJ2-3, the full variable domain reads DSGVTQTPKHLITATGQRVTLRCSPRSGDLSVYWYQQSLDQGLQFLIQYYNGEERAKGNILERFSAQQFPDLHSELNLSSLELGDSALYFCASSVAGGVNTDTQYFGPGTRLTVL.

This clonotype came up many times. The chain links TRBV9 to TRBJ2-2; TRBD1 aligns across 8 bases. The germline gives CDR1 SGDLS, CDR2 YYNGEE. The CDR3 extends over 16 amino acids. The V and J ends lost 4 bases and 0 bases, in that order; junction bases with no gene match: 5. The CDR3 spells CASSMTGAPNTGELFF. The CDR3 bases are TGTGCCAGCAGCATGACAGGGGCCCCGAACACCGGGGAGCTGTTTTTT.

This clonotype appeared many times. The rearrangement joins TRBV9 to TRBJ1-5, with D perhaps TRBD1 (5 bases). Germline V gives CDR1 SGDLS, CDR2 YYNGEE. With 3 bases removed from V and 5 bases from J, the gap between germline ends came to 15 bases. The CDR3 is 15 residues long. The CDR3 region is CASSAWGDPYQPQHF. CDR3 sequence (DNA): TGTGCCAGCAGCGCGTGGGGGGACCCGTATCAGCCCCAGCATTTT.

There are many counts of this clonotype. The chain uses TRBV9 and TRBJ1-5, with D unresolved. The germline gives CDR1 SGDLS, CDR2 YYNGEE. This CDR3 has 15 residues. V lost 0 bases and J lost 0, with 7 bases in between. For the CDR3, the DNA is TGTGCCAGCAGCGTAGACGGTTATAGCAATCAGCCCCAGCATTTT. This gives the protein CASSVDGYSNQPQHF.

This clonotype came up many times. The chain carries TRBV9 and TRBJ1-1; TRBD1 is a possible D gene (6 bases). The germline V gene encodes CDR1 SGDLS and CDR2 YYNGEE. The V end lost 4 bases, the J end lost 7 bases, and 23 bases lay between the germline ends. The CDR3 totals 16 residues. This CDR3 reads CASSSTGTTPFSEAFF. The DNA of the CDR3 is TGTGCCAGCAGCTCAACCGGGACAACTCCCTTCAGTGAAGCTTTCTTT.

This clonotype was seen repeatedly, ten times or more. In DNA form, the CDR3 reads TGTGCCAGCAGCGTAGCCACTCAAGAGACCCAGTACTTC. Residues: CASSVATQETQYF. The rearrangement links TRBV9 to TRBJ2-5; no clear D gene. The CDR3 contains 13 residues. Germline assignment: CDR1 SGDLS and CDR2 YYNGEE. V lost 0 bases to trimming and J lost 2 bases, with 5 bases between them.